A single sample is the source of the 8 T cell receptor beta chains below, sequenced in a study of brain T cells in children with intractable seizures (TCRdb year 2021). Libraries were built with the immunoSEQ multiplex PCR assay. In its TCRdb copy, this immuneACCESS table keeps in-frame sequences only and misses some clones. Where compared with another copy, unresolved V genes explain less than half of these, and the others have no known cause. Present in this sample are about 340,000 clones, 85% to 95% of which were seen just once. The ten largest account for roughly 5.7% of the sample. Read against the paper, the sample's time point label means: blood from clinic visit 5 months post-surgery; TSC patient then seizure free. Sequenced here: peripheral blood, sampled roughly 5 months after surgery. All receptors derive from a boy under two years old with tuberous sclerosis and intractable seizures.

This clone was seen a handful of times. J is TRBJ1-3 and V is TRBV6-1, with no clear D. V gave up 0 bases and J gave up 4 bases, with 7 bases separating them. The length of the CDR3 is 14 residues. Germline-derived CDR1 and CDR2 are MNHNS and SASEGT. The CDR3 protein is CASSEAVWGNTIYF. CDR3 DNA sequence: TGTGCCAGCAGTGAAGCGGTCTGGGGAAACACCATATATTTT.

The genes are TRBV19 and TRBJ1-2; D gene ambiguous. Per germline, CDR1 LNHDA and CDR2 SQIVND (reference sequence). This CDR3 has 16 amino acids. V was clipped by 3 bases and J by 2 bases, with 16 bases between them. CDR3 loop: CASSMGMERNNYGYTF. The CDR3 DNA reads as TGTGCCAGTAGTATGGGGATGGAGCGGAACAACTATGGCTACACCTTC.

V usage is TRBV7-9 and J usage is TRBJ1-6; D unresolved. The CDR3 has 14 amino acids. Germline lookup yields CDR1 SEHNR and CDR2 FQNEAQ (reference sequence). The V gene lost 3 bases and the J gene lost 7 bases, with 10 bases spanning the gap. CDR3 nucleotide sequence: TGTGCCAGCAGCTTTGTGATAAGCAATTCACCCCTCCACTTT. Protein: CASSFVISNSPLHF.

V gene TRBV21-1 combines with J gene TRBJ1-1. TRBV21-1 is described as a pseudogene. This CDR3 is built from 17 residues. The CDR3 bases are TGTGCCAGCAGCAAAGCTGCGGACTTCTCGGTGGACACTGAAGCTTTCTTT. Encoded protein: CASSKAADFSVDTEAFF.

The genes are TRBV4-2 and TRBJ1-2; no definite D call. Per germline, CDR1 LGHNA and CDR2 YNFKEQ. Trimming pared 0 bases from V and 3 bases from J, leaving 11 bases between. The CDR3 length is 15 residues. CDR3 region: CASSQESGVDYGYTF. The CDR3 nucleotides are TGTGCCAGCAGCCAAGAATCTGGAGTTGACTATGGCTACACCTTC.

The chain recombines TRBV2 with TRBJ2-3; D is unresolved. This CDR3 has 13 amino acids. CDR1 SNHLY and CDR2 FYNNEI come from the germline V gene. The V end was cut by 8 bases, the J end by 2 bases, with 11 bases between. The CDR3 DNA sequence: TGTGCCAGCGTCAGGTCGTACACAGATACGCAGTATTTT. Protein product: CASVRSYTDTQYF.

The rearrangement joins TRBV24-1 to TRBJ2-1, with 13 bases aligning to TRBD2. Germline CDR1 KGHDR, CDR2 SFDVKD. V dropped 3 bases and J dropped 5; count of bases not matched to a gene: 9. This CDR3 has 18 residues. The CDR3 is CATSDPGLAGSVDNEQFF. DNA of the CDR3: TGTGCCACCAGTGATCCGGGACTAGCGGGAAGTGTAGACAATGAGCAGTTCTTC.

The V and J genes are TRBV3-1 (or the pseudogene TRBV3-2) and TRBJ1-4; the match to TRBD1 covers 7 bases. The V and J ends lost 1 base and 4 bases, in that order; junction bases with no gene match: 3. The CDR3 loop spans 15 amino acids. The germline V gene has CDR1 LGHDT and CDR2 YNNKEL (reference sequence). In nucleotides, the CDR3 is TGTGCCAGCAGCCAAGGGTACAGGGGTAATGAAAAACTGTTTTTT. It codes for CASSQGYRGNEKLFF.